The rows below give T cell receptor beta chains drawn from one sample of a study of blood T cell repertoires in COVID-19. Method: immunoSEQ multiplex PCR; TCRdb's copy keeps in-frame clones and lacks some. The sample lists hundreds of thousands of clones; roughly nine tenths were seen once. The sample comprised PBMCs or T cells enriched from blood (not recorded which). These receptors were taken from a young woman who had recovered from COVID-19. CDR3s include the opening cysteine and the closing phenylalanine or tryptophan.

>TRBV27|TRBJ2-1
CATIRGGRNEQFF
>TRBV10-1|TRBJ1-1
CASSESGRGPATEAFF
>TRBV11-2|TRBJ2-5
CASRFTGMETQYF
>TRBV4-1|TRBJ1-2
CASSQEPGQGAQGYTF
>TRBV4-1|TRBJ1-1
CASSQPDSLSPVNTEAFF
>TRBV7-2|TRBJ2-3
CASSLVGRGDTQYF
>TRBV28|TRBJ1-2
CASSPEQGAFYGYTF
>TRBV13|TRBJ2-7
CASSSSGTQTYEQYF
>TRBV7-6|TRBJ2-5
CASSFIAGNQETQYF
>TRBV5-5|TRBJ2-1
CASSPEWGAYNEQFF
>TRBV29-1|TRBJ2-1
CSVILLAAYNEQFF
>TRBV6-5|TRBJ2-7
CASSTSGSSGEQYF
>TRBV21-1|TRBJ1-3
CASRHPRVGNTIYF
>TRBV18|TRBJ1-1
CASSPPTGMDTEAFF
>TRBV6-5|TRBJ1-2
CASSKRDSFYGYTF
>TRBV6-5|TRBJ2-3
CASRPQVLDTQYF
>TRBV6-4|TRBJ2-1
CASSDSAAGRHNEQFF
>TRBV16|TRBJ2-1
CASSQGAGDFDNEQFF
>TRBV24-1|TRBJ1-5
CATSDLLGPQHF
>TRBV18|TRBJ1-4
CASSYQEGGEKLFF
>TRBV19|TRBJ2-2
CASSIDRVANTGELFF
>TRBV7-9|TRBJ2-7
CASSKSGRSYEQYF
>TRBV4-3|TRBJ1-2
CASSQARGSSYGYTF
>TRBV27|TRBJ1-1
CASSASTGLGAEAFF
>TRBV7-6|TRBJ2-7
CASSLGTSGSNNEQYF
>TRBV6-2/TRBV6-3|TRBJ1-5
CASSYAIPGTGGYQPQHF
>TRBV10-3|TRBJ2-1
CAISQAATGLNEQFF
>TRBV7-9|TRBJ2-1
CASTSSGRNNEQFF
>TRBV6-5|TRBJ1-1
CASSRSWGGGTEAFF
>TRBV3-1/TRBV3-2|TRBJ2-7
CASSQPTSGSSYEQYF
>TRBV23-1|TRBJ1-1
CASPQTGTEAFF
>TRBV10-2|TRBJ1-2
CASSELEGQASFNYGYTF
>TRBV19|TRBJ2-7
CASSRRTGSPYEQYF
>TRBV5-1|TRBJ1-3
CASSLNVAPFSGNTIYF
>TRBV5-4|TRBJ2-5
CASSSGTSGRAVTRETQYF
>TRBV5-1|TRBJ1-4
CASSSTGATNEKLFF
>TRBV19|TRBJ2-7
CASSAAGTSGYPYEQYF
>TRBV18|TRBJ2-7
CASSPFTQRTSGSYEQYF
>TRBV27|TRBJ1-2
CASSLSPTDGYTF
>TRBV6-5|TRBJ1-5
CASSQRQESNQPQHF
>TRBV10-3|TRBJ2-3
CAISVAVNTDTQYF
>TRBV5-8|TRBJ1-2
CASSRQGRYYGYTF
>TRBV3-1/TRBV3-2|TRBJ1-1
CASSLSQIPGTEAFF
>TRBV29-1|TRBJ2-1
CSVGLGGDEQFF
>TRBV3-1/TRBV3-2|TRBJ1-2
CASSQDRYGYTF
>TRBV6-5|TRBJ1-2
CASRSGGSNYGYTF
>TRBV5-1|TRBJ1-2
CASSSTGGTVNGYTF
>TRBV5-1|TRBJ2-2
CASTDLNTGELFF
>TRBV28|TRBJ1-5
CASRRGGFGNQPQHF
>TRBV3-1/TRBV3-2|TRBJ2-7
CASSLGTANYEQYF
>TRBV9|TRBJ2-1
CASSARRLAGGPGEQFF
>TRBV27|TRBJ2-1
CASTKDRNNEQFF
>TRBV27|TRBJ1-4
CASSGTGTGNEKLFF